The 10 T cell receptor beta chains below were found in one sample sequenced in a study of CD8 T cells in ankylosing spondylitis (dated by TCRdb to the late 2010s). What the authors observed across the whole study: Blood from ankylosing spondylitis patients appeared to be characterized by a TCR beta motif made up of about 8 highly homologous amino acid variants.

Antigens for these TCRs are unknown. The library was prepared using 5' RACE. Sequenced on an Illumina HiSeq 2500. TCRdb's own reprocessing of the public reads used fastp at Q25 and MiXCR and kept productive beta chains. Here each entry gathers all rows of one CDR3 protein and keeps the most common genes and DNA. For this sample there are 400,000 to 450,000 distinct CDR3 sequences; 17% appear just once. The ten most abundant clones make up 0.95% to 1.1% of the sample. Sequencing was performed on blood, either unsorted or a sorted T cell fraction (not recorded which). The source is a male donor with ankylosing spondylitis.

The chain carries TRBV5-1 and TRBJ2-7; 16 bases map to TRBD2. The CDR3 totals 18 residues. V trimming: 4 bases; J trimming: 6 bases; junction bases outside the gene matches: 13. Germline lookup yields CDR1 SGHRS and CDR2 YFSETQ. In DNA, the CDR3 is TGCGCCAGCAGCACAGGGACTAGCGGGGGGGCTGAGTCGTCCGAGCAGTACTTC. Translated, it gives CASSTGTSGGAESSEQYF. The full variable domain, with the rest looked up from reference TRBV5-1 and TRBJ2-7, is KAGVTQTPRYLIKTRGQQVTLSCSPISGHRSVSWYQQTPGQGLQFLFEYFSETQRNKGNFPGRFSGRQFSNSRSEMNVSTLELGDSALYLCASSTGTSGGAESSEQYFGPGTRLTVT.

A few counts support this clonotype. The CDR3 DNA sequence: TGTGCCAGCAGCCCTTGGGTAGGACAGGCCCTAGCCAAAAACATTCAGTACTTC. Its protein product is CASSPWVGQALAKNIQYF. The rearrangement uses TRBV28 and TRBJ2-4; 7 positions agree with TRBD1. Germline V lookup: CDR1 MDHEN, CDR2 SYDVKM. The CDR3 loop spans 18 amino acids. V lost 6 bases and J lost 0; bases outside the gene matches: 14.

V and J are TRBV12-3 or TRBV12-4 and TRBJ2-1, with TRBD2 identical over 15 bases. The CDR3 spans 21 residues. After removal of 0 bases from V and 1 base from J, the junction contained 10 bases not matched to a gene. CDR3 coding DNA: TGTGCCAGCAGTTTAGCTCGCCGCGGACTAGCGGGAGGGGAATCCTACAATGAGCAGTTCTTC. Protein: CASSLARRGLAGGESYNEQFF.

V gene TRBV29-1 combines with J gene TRBJ1-1, with a weak D call TRBD1 (6 bases). Germline V gives CDR1 SQVTM, CDR2 ANQGSEA. The CDR3 is 13 residues long. V was clipped by 7 bases and J by 4 bases, with 16 bases between them. DNA of the CDR3: TGCAGCGGGGGAAGGGGGGCGCCCACTGAAGCTTTCTTT. Its protein product is CSGGRGAPTEAFF.

J is TRBJ2-2 and V is TRBV12-3 or TRBV12-4; no clear D. Trimming shortened V by 8 bases and J by 1 base, and 14 bases separated the two germline ends. This CDR3 contains 15 residues. The CDR3 coding sequence is TGTGCCAGCGGCGACTTAATCGGGAACACCGGGGAGCTGTTTTTT. Translation: CASGDLIGNTGELFF.

This clonotype turned up a few times. In nucleotides, the CDR3 is TGTGCCAGCAGCTTTCCAGGGGGCCGGGGCTACACCTTC. Translating gives CASSFPGGRGYTF. The chain links TRBV7-2 to TRBJ1-2, with 8 bases lining up with TRBD1. The CDR3 consists of 13 residues. The germline CDR1 and CDR2 sequences are SGHTA and FQGNSA. V shed 3 bases, J shed 8 bases, and the junction held 5 bases outside the gene matches.

This clonotype was counted only a few times. The chain links TRBV19 to TRBJ1-4, with D unresolved. Germline V gene data show CDR1 as LNHDA and CDR2 as SQIVND (reference sequence). The CDR3 length is 15 residues. With 3 bases removed from V and 8 bases from J, the gap between germline ends came to 16 bases. The CDR3 protein is CASSIQGLTGEKLFF. In DNA, the CDR3 is TGTGCCAGTAGTATCCAAGGACTTACCGGCGAAAAACTGTTTTTT. Variable domain in full (rest from reference TRBV19 and TRBJ1-4): DGGITQSPKYLFRKEGQNVTLSCEQNLNHDAMYWYRQDPGQGLRLIYYSQIVNDFQKGDIAEGYSVSREKKESFPLTVTSAQKNPTAFYLCASSIQGLTGEKLFFGSGTQLSVL.

A few counts support this clonotype. The CDR3 coding sequence is TGCGCCAGCAGCTTGGTGGGCAGGGGGGTCGGGGCTGAAGCTTTCTTT. This encodes CASSLVGRGVGAEAFF. This rearrangement joins TRBV5-1 to TRBJ1-1, with 7 bases identical to TRBD1. Germline values: CDR1 SGHRS, CDR2 YFSETQ. J was trimmed by 6 bases and V by 0 bases; bases with no gene match: 11. The length of the CDR3 is 16 residues.

This chain's CDR3 is CSARGGAAASYEQYF. Written as DNA, the CDR3 is TGCAGTGCTAGAGGTGGGGCAGCGGCCTCCTACGAGCAGTACTTC. J is TRBJ2-7 and V is TRBV20-1, with D possibly called TRBD1 or TRBD2 (5 bases each). The V end was cut by 1 base, the J end by 0 bases, with 13 bases between. The CDR3 consists of 15 residues. CDR1 and CDR2 (germline): DFQATT, SNEGSKA (reference sequence).

The genes are TRBV21-1 and TRBJ2-3. TRBV21-1 is a listed pseudogene. This CDR3 spans 14 amino acids. The CDR3 DNA reads as TGTGCCAGCAGCCAGGCTGCCGGAGAAGATACGCAGTATTTT. It encodes CASSQAAGEDTQYF.